This T cell receptor (beta chain) was documented in a study of cytomegalovirus exposure and HLA in healthy donors. Study overall: The same platform used for the 500 to 850 first-cohort repertoires was also used for the 95 to 150 validation repertoires, as a later analysis reported.

A word on this clone: Its cognate antigen is unknown.

Study-level points and caveats: There were about 160 TCR beta chains listed as cytomegalovirus-associated.

Method: immunoSEQ multiplex PCR; TCRdb's copy keeps in-frame clones and lacks some. The data contain 150,000 to 200,000 clones, approximately 80% of them singletons. There are 14 residues in the CDR3. The trim removed 6 bases at V and 7 bases at J, leaving 8 bases unmatched. CDR1 MDHEN and CDR2 SYDVKM come from the germline V gene. The donors were part of the validation cohort of 95 to 150 subjects. That cohort was separate from the first cohort, which comprised 500 to 850 subjects. The origin of this receptor is a man aged 25 to 40 in good health and CMV-seropositive. The sample taken for sequencing was PBMCs. The V and J genes are TRBV28 and TRBJ2-1, with 8 bases lining up with TRBD1. The CDR3 region has the DNA TGTGCCAGCAGCGGACAGGGCGGAGAAAATGAGCAGTTCTTC. Translation gives CASSGQGGENEQFF.